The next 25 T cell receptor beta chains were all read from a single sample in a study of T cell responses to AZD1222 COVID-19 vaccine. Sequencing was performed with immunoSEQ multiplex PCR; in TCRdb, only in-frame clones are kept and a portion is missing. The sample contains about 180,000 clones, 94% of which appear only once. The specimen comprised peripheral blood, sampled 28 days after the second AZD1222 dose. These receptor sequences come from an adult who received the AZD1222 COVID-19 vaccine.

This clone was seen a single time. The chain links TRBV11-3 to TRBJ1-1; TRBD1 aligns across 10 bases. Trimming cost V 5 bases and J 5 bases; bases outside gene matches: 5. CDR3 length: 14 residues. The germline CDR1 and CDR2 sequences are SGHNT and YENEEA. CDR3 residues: CASSLTGGSTEAFF. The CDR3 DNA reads TGTGCCAGCAGCCTGACAGGGGGCAGTACTGAAGCTTTCTTT.

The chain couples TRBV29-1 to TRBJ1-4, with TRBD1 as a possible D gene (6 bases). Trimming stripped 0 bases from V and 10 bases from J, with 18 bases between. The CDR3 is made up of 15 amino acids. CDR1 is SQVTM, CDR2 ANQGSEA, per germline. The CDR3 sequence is CSVEDRGTGPRKLFF. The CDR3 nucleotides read TGCAGCGTTGAAGATAGGGGGACCGGACCTCGAAAACTGTTTTTT. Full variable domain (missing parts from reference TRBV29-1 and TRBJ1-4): SAVISQKPSRDICQRGTSLTIQCQVDSQVTMMFWYRQQPGQSLTLIATANQGSEATYESGFVIDKFPISRPNLTFSTLTVSNMSPEDSSIYLCSVEDRGTGPRKLFFGSGTQLSVL.

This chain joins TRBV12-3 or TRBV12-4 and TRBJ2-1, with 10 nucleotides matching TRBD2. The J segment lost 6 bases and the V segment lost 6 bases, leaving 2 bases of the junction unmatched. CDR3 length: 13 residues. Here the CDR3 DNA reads TGTGCCAGCAGAAGCGGGAGGGCCAATGAGCAGTTCTTC. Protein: CASRSGRANEQFF.

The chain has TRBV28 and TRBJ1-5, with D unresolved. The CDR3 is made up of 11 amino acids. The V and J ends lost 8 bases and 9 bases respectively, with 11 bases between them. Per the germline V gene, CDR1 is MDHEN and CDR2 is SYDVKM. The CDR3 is CASGWLVPQHF. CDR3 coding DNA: TGTGCCAGCGGATGGTTGGTGCCCCAGCATTTT.

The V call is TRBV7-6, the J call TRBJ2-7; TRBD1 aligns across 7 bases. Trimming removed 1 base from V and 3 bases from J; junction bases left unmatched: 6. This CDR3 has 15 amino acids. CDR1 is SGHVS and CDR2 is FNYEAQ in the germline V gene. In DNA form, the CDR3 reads TGTGCCAGCAGCTTAGGCCGACAGGGCATCTACGAGCAGTACTTC. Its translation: CASSLGRQGIYEQYF.

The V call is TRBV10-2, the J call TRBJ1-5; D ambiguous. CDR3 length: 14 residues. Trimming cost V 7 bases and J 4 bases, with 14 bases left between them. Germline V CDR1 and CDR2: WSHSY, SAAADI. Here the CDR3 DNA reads TGCGCCAGCATGCTGGCGGGAGGTAATCAGCCCCAGCATTTT. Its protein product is CASMLAGGNQPQHF.

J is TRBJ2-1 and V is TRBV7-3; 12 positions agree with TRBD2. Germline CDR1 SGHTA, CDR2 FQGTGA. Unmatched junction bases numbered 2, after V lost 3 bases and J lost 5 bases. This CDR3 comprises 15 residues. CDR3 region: CASSFGLAGNNEQFF. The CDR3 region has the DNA TGTGCCAGCAGCTTTGGACTAGCGGGGAACAATGAGCAGTTCTTC.

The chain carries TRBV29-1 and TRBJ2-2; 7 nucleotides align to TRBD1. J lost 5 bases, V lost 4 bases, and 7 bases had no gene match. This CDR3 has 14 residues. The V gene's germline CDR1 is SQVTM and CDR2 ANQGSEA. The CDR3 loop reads CSVVTGQRTGELFF. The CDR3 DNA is TGCAGCGTTGTAACGGGACAGCGGACCGGGGAGCTGTTTTTT.

The CDR3 coding sequence is TGTGCCAGCAGCTTTGGGACGGGAGCTCACAATGAGCAGTTCTTC. This codes for CASSFGTGAHNEQFF. The chain joins TRBV7-7 to TRBJ2-1, with D possibly matching TRBD2 (6 bases). Germline V gene data show CDR1 as SSHAT and CDR2 as FNYEAQ (reference sequence). The V end lost 3 bases, the J end lost 5 bases, and 14 bases lay between the germline ends. The CDR3 is made up of 15 amino acids.

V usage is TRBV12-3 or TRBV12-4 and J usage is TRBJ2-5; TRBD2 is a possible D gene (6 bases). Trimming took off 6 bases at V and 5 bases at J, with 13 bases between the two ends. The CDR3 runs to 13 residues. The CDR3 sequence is CASSSGRWETQYF. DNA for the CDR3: TGTGCCAGCAGCTCAGGGAGGTGGGAGACCCAGTACTTC.

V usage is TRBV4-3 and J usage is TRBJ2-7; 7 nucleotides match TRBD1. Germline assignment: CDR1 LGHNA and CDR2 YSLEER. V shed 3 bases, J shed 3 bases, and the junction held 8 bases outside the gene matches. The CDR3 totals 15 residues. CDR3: CASSHSRGPDYEQYF. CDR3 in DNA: TGCGCCAGCAGCCATTCGAGGGGGCCGGACTACGAGCAGTACTTC.

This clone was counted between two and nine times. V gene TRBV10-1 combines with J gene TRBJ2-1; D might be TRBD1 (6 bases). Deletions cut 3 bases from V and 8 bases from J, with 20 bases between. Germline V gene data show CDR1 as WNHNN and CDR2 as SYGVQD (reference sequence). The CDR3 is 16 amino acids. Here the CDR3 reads CASSDLTNLGADEQFF. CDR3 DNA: TGCGCCAGCAGTGATCTTACTAATCTGGGGGCAGATGAGCAGTTCTTC.

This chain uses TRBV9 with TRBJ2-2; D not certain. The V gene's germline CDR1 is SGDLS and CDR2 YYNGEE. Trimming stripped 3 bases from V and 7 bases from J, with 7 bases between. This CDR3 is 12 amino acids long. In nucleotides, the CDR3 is TGTGCCAGCAGCGGGGAAAGCGGGGAGCTGTTTTTT. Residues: CASSGESGELFF.

CDR3 region: CASSLQGAVEAFF. The CDR3, as DNA: TGTGCCAGCAGCCTCCAGGGGGCGGTTGAAGCTTTCTTT. The chain carries TRBV13 and TRBJ1-1; 8 bases match TRBD1. Trimming at V came to 5 bases and at J to 7 bases, leaving 6 bases not matched to a gene. The CDR3 extends over 13 amino acids. Per germline, CDR1 PRHDT and CDR2 FYEKMQ (reference sequence). Drawing the rest from reference TRBV13 and TRBJ1-1, the complete variable domain is AAGVIQSPRHLIKEKRETATLKCYPIPRHDTVYWYQQGPGQDPQFLISFYEKMQSDKGSIPDRFSAQQFSDYHSELNMSSLELGDSALYFCASSLQGAVEAFFGQGTRLTVV.

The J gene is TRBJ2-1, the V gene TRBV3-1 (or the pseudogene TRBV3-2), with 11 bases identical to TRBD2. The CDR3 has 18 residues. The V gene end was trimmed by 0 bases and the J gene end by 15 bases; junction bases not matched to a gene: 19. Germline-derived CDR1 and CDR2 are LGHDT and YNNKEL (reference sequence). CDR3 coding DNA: TGTGCCAGCAGCCAAGATTTGGGAGGCCCTAGCGGGGGGCCTGGCACGTTCTTC. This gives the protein CASSQDLGGPSGGPGTFF.

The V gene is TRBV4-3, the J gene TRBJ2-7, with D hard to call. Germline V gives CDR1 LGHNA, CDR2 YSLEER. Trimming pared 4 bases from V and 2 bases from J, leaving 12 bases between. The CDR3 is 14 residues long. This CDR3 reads CASSRAPGAYEQYF. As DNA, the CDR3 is TGCGCCAGCAGCCGGGCACCAGGCGCCTACGAGCAGTACTTC.

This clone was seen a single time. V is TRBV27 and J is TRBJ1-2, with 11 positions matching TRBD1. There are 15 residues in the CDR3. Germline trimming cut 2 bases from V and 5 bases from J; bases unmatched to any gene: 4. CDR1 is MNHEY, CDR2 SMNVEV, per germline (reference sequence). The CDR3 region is CASSLAGTGGYGYTF. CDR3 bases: TGTGCCAGCAGTTTAGCCGGGACAGGGGGATATGGCTACACCTTC.

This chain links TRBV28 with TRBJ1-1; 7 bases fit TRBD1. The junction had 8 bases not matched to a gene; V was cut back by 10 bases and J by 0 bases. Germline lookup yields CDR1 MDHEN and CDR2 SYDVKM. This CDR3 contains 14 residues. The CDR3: CATTGAPLNTEAFF. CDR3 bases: TGTGCCACCACAGGGGCCCCTCTGAACACTGAAGCTTTCTTT. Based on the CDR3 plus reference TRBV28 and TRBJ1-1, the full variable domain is DVKVTQSSRYLVKRTGEKVFLECVQDMDHENMFWYRQDPGLGLRLIYFSYDVKMKEKGDIPEGYSVSREKKERFSLILESASTNQTSMYLCATTGAPLNTEAFFGQGTRLTVV.

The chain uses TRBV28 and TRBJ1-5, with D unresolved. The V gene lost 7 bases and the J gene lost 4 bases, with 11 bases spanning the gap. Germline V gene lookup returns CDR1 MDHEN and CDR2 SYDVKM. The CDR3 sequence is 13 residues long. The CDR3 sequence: CASKVAGNQPQHF. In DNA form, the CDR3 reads TGTGCCAGCAAAGTTGCCGGGAATCAGCCCCAGCATTTT.

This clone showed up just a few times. The CDR3 region has the DNA TGCGCCAGCAGCGGGACCGGGACCAGCTCCTACGAGCAGTACTTC. Encoded protein: CASSGTGTSSYEQYF. The V call is TRBV5-1, the J call TRBJ2-7; perhaps D is TRBD1 or TRBD2 (5 bases each). The germline V gene encodes CDR1 SGHRS and CDR2 YFSETQ. This CDR3 spans 15 amino acids. Trimming cost V 4 bases and J 0 bases, with 14 bases left between them.

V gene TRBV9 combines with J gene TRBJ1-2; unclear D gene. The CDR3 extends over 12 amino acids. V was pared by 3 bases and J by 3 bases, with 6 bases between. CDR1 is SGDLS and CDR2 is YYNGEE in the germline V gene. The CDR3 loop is CASSGGDYGYTF. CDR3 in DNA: TGTGCCAGCAGCGGCGGGGACTATGGCTACACCTTC.

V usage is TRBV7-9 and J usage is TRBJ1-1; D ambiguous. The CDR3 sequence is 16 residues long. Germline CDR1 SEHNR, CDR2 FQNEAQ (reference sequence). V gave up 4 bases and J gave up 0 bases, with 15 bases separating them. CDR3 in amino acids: CASSYPLRLLNTEAFF. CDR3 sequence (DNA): TGTGCCAGCAGCTATCCTTTGCGACTCCTGAACACTGAAGCTTTCTTT.

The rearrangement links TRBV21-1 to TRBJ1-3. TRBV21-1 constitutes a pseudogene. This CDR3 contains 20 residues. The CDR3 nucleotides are TGTGCCAGCAGACCCAACTTCGGACGGACCGACCCTTCCTCTGGAAACACCATATATTTT. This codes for CASRPNFGRTDPSSGNTIYF.

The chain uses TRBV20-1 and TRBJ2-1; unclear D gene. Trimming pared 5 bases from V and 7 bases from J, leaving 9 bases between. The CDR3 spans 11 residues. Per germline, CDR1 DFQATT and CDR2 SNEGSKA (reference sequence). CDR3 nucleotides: TGCAGTGCTTCAGCTCCGAATGAGCAGTTCTTC. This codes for CSASAPNEQFF.

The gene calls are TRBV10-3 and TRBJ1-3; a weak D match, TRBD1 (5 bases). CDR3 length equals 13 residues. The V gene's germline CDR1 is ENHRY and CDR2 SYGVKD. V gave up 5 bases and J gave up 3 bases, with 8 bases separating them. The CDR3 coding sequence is TGTGCCATCAGTTCAGGGTTTGGAAACACCATATATTTT. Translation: CAISSGFGNTIYF.